This T cell receptor (beta chain) derives from a study of regulatory T cells in long-lasting Graves disease. Specified time point: newly diagnosed GD, antithyroid drugs for less than 3 months. PBMC-derived RNA was used for the TCR library. Construction of the TCR beta libraries employed iRepertoire HTBI primers in conjunction with Arm-PCR of CDR3 regions. TCRdb passed the multiplex PCR reads through MiXCR, listing each CDR3 protein once. The sample shows roughly 510,000 distinct CDR3 sequences, 15% to 20% of them seen only once. The CDR3 loop spans 15 amino acids. Trimming left V 2 bases short and J 0 bases short, with 8 bases between. The germline gives CDR1 SGHVS, CDR2 FQNEAQ. This clonotype was seen repeatedly, ten times or more. These data also featured in a second study, about T cells in Graves' hyperthyroidism and ophthalmopathy.

The chain links TRBV7-8 to TRBJ2-1; D not resolved. This clonotype was sampled from a man aged 18 to 30 with Graves disease. This specimen consisted of peripheral blood mononuclear cells (PBMCs), obtained at new diagnosis, from a patient treated with antithyroid drugs. Here the CDR3 DNA reads TGTGCCAGCAGCTTAAGCATAAGCTCCTACAATGAGCAGTTCTTC. It yields the protein CASSLSISSYNEQFF. The entire variable domain, with the rest obtained from reference TRBV7-8 and TRBJ2-1, is as follows: GAGVSQSPRYKVAKRGQDVALRCDPISGHVSLFWYQQALGQGPEFLTYFQNEAQLDKSGLPSDRFFAERPEGSVSTLKIQRTQQEDSAVYLCASSLSISSYNEQFFGPGTRLTVL.